This is a list of T cell receptor beta chains from one sample in a study of monozygotic twins with inflammatory bowel disease. TCRdb reprocessed the 5' RACE reads, with one entry per CDR3 protein and no DNA. This table holds some 450,000 distinct CDR3 sequences. Sequenced material: blood. The receptor set was obtained from a human donor with ulcerative colitis or Crohn's disease, or a healthy co-twin of an affected twin (not recorded which). The CDR3 runs from the conserved cysteine through the conserved F or W. The order of the fields is V gene, J gene, CDR3 protein.

>TRBV7-6|TRBJ2-1
CASSEFGATGSSYNEQFF
>TRBV7-8|TRBJ1-1
CASSPVGHTEAFF
>TRBV29-1|TRBJ2-1
CSVWAGGGREQFF
>TRBV10-3|TRBJ2-1
CAISEGLAPNHEQFF
>TRBV4-1|TRBJ2-3
CASSLGYGGPDTQYF
>TRBV4-1|TRBJ1-4
CASRPSPARDEKLFF
>TRBV7-2|TRBJ2-1
CASSLATSGSYNEQFF
>TRBV20-1|TRBJ2-2
CSATPGTNTGELFF
>TRBV2|TRBJ1-2
CASKDSLYGYTF
>TRBV10-3|TRBJ2-1
CAISPSTSGFHNEQFF
>TRBV5-1|TRBJ2-2
CASSLDGMESGELFF
>TRBV11-2|TRBJ2-7
CASSENSGYEQYF
>TRBV4-3|TRBJ2-1
CASSQDHQGPYNEQFF
>TRBV5-1|TRBJ2-1
CASSLGGSGNEQFF
>TRBV13|TRBJ1-6
CASSVGQRANSPLHF
>TRBV14|TRBJ2-3
CASSQLGAYTVSSTDTQYF
>TRBV5-1|TRBJ2-7
CASSWVESPEQYF
>TRBV7-9|TRBJ1-5
CASSASSGWDQPQHF
>TRBV5-1|TRBJ2-7
CASRRGEGGYEQYF
>TRBV5-1|TRBJ1-1
CASLGNTEAFF
>TRBV7-3|TRBJ2-7
CASSPPGGLAGGKQYF
>TRBV11-3|TRBJ2-2
CASSPGGFRAGELFF
>TRBV7-2|TRBJ2-1
CASSSRHEQFF
>TRBV2|TRBJ2-5
CASSTYAHTETQYF
>TRBV27|TRBJ1-4
CASSADRGREKLFF
>TRBV7-9|TRBJ1-2
CASSLGGLGRSNYGYTF
>TRBV7-9|TRBJ1-5
CASSSASNQPQHF
>TRBV11-3|TRBJ2-2
CASSHRTPLAGPTGELFF
>TRBV20-1|TRBJ2-1
CSAIAGVGEQFF
>TRBV5-1|TRBJ2-5
CASSPGDRMKTQYF
>TRBV6-1|TRBJ1-6
CANGPTGMNSPLHF
>TRBV20-1|TRBJ1-5
CSARESSGRGQPQHF
>TRBV20-1|TRBJ2-2
CSAPLGAGELFF
>TRBV29-1|TRBJ2-1
CSVGRRLDNEQFF
>TRBV4-1|TRBJ1-1
CASSQDRGGNTEAFF
>TRBV5-5|TRBJ2-7
CASSLDLAGGYEQYF